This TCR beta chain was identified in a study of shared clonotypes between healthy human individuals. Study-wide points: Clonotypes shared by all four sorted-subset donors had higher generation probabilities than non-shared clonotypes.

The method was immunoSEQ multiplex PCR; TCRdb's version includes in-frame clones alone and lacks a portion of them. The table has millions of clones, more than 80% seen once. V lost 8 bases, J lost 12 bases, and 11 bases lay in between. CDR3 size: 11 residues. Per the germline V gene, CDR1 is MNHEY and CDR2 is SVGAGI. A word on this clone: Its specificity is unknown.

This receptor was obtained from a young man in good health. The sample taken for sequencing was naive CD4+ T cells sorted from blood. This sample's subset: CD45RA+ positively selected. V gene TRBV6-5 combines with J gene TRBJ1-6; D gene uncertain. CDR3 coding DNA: TGTGCCAGCTCTTCTTTTGGACCCCTCCACTTT. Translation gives CASSSFGPLHF.